Below are 4 T cell receptor beta chains sequenced from a single sample in a study of T cell changes during pregnancy in multiple sclerosis. The method was immunoSEQ multiplex PCR; TCRdb's version includes in-frame clones alone and lacks a portion of them. This table has under 65,000 clones, around 90% appearing once. Material: peripheral blood, obtained in the first trimester of pregnancy. These receptors were obtained from a female donor in good health, enrolled as a control in a pregnancy study.

The chain employs TRBV28 and TRBJ1-2; 8 nucleotides match TRBD1. Per the germline V gene, CDR1 is MDHEN and CDR2 is SYDVKM. Trimming took 5 bases from V and 7 from J; bases not matched to a gene: 18. There are 17 residues in the CDR3. The CDR3 loop is CASSPTGQGRGVGGYTF. The CDR3 DNA follows: TGTGCCAGCAGTCCCACCGGACAGGGTAGGGGTGTCGGTGGCTACACCTTC.

Concerning this clone itself: The same CDR3 arises from other DNA sequences in this sample as well. The chain links TRBV7-2 to TRBJ1-5; 7 bases match TRBD1. V shed 4 bases and J 2 bases; nucleotides not matched to a gene: 8. Germline V CDR1 and CDR2: SGHTA, FQGNSA. The CDR3 has 16 amino acids. The CDR3 DNA follows: TGTGCCAGCAGCTCCCCAGGGGGAGTTGGCAATCAGCCCCAGCATTTT. This codes for CASSSPGGVGNQPQHF.

A note on this clone: Additional DNA sequences in this sample encode the identical CDR3. V and J are TRBV28 and TRBJ2-1; D remains ambiguous. Per germline, CDR1 MDHEN and CDR2 SYDVKM. Deletions cut 2 bases from V and 4 bases from J, with 6 bases between. CDR3 size: 13 residues. The CDR3 here is CASSLDSYNEQFF. The DNA of the CDR3 is TGTGCCAGCAGTTTAGACTCTTACAATGAGCAGTTCTTC.

The chain links TRBV6-4 to TRBJ2-3, with TRBD2 matching 9 bases. The CDR3 extends over 16 amino acids. V was clipped by 3 bases and J by 2 bases; unmatched bases: 6. Germline V gene sequence: CDR1 MRHNA, CDR2 SNTAGT. The CDR3 DNA follows: TGTGCCAGCAGTGAAGGTAGCGGGGGCTTCACAGATACGCAGTATTTT. Translated, it gives CASSEGSGGFTDTQYF.